This TCR beta chain was observed in a study of cytomegalovirus exposure and HLA in healthy donors. V was clipped by 9 bases and J by 7 bases; unmatched bases: 5. This CDR3 region has 12 residues. Germline-derived CDR1 and CDR2 are LNHDA and SQIVND (reference sequence). 60 Vbeta and 13 Jbeta primers were used in PCR. Here immunoSEQ multiplex PCR was the method, and the copy in TCRdb shows in-frame clones only, minus some. The specimen's table records 100,000 to 150,000 clones. The specimen sequenced was PBMCs. This clonotype was sampled from a man aged 18 to 29 in good health and CMV-seronegative. This chain uses TRBV19 with TRBJ2-2; 7 bases agree with TRBD1. The CDR3 spells CASSQGSGELFF. CDR3 in DNA: TGTGCCAGCTCACAGGGGAGCGGGGAGCTGTTTTTT. The variable domain in full, with the rest retrieved from reference TRBV19 and TRBJ2-2, is DGGITQSPKYLFRKEGQNVTLSCEQNLNHDAMYWYRQDPGQGLRLIYYSQIVNDFQKGDIAEGYSVSREKKESFPLTVTSAQKNPTAFYLCASSQGSGELFFGEGSRLTVL.